The rows below give T cell receptor beta chains drawn from one sample of a study of T cells in Graves' hyperthyroidism and ophthalmopathy. One entry per CDR3 protein, called by TCRdb with MiXCR from the multiplex PCR reads. This sample carries 600,000 to 650,000 distinct CDR3 sequences, roughly 20% of them seen once, and the ten largest clones take 30% to 40%. The sequencing input was blood. The origin of the receptors is a young man with Graves' ophthalmopathy. CDR3s include the opening cysteine and the closing phenylalanine or tryptophan. A D gene is named only where the DNA matches it firmly. Rows give clone size only sometimes, using once, few, many, or a class for an expanded clone.

V	J	size	D	DNA	CDR3
TRBV27	TRBJ1-2	NA	TRBD1	TGTGCCAGCAGTCGGGACAGGGCCCTCTATGGCTACACCTTC	CASSRDRALYGYTF
TRBV10-1	TRBJ2-6	NA	TRBD2	TGCGCCAGCAGCCCGGGACTAGGGGGAGCTGGGGCCAACGTCCTGACTTTC	CASSPGLGGAGANVLTF
TRBV10-3	TRBJ2-2	once	NA	TGTGCCATCAGTGAGCTGGGCGATGGCGGGGAGCTGTTTTTT	CAISELGDGGELFF
TRBV10-3	TRBJ1-4	once	NA	TGTGCCATCAGTGAACGGAACAATGAAAAACTGTTTTTT	CAISERNNEKLFF
TRBV3-2	TRBJ2-5	NA	NA	TGTGCCAGCAGCCAAGATCGCCTTCTCCCCCCAGAGACCCAGTACTTC	CASSQDRLLPPETQYF
TRBV29-1	TRBJ1-1	few	NA	TGCAGCGTTGGCGGATGGTTGGGGGCGAACACTGAAGCTTTCTTT	CSVGGWLGANTEAFF
TRBV5-1	TRBJ1-1	NA	NA	TGCGCCAGCAGCTTGAGGGATGTGAACACTGAAGCTTTCTTT	CASSLRDVNTEAFF
TRBV7-9	TRBJ1-4	NA	TRBD1	TGTGCCAGCAGCCAGGACAGGAAGAATGAAAAACTGTTTTTT	CASSQDRKNEKLFF
TRBV6-1	TRBJ2-6	NA	TRBD2	TGTGCCAGCACCCCAGCGGGGGGTTACCCTGGGGCCAACGTCCTGACTTTC	CASTPAGGYPGANVLTF
TRBV12-3/TRBV12-4	TRBJ2-2	few	TRBD2	TGTGCCAGCAGTTTAACGGCTAGCGGGCACACCGGGGAGCTGTTTTTT	CASSLTASGHTGELFF
TRBV7-8	TRBJ2-1	NA	TRBD2	TGTGCCAGCAGCTTAATGGCGGGAGTTCACAATGAGCAGTTCTTC	CASSLMAGVHNEQFF
TRBV12-3/TRBV12-4	TRBJ1-5	many	NA	TGTGCCAGCAGTATGGGGGACGTTGAACTTAATCAGCCCCAGCATTTT	CASSMGDVELNQPQHF
TRBV4-2	TRBJ2-2	NA	TRBD2	TGTGCCAGCAGCCCCGGGACTAGCGAGAACACCGGGGAGCTGTTTTTT	CASSPGTSENTGELFF
TRBV20-1	TRBJ2-7	few	TRBD1	TGCAGTGCTATACAGGGGGCGCGAAACGAGCAGTACTTC	CSAIQGARNEQYF
TRBV30	TRBJ1-2	many	NA	TGTGCCTGGAGTATCTCCGGGACGGACAACTATGGCTACACCTTC	CAWSISGTDNYGYTF
TRBV12-3/TRBV12-4	TRBJ2-2	NA	NA	TGTGCCAGCAGTTTTCGACAGTACACCGGGGAGCTGTTTTTT	CASSFRQYTGELFF
TRBV25-1	TRBJ2-2	NA	NA	TGTGCCAGCAGTGACGAGTACACCGGGGAGCTGTTTTTT	CASSDEYTGELFF
TRBV7-9	TRBJ2-2	NA	TRBD1	TGTGCCAGCAGCTTAGCGGGACAGGGTTCCACCGGGGAGCTGTTTTTT	CASSLAGQGSTGELFF
TRBV5-6	TRBJ2-1	NA	TRBD1	TGTGCCAGCAGCTTGTGGGACAGGGGAAACAATGAGCAGTTCTTC	CASSLWDRGNNEQFF
TRBV5-1	TRBJ2-7	NA	NA	TGCGCCAGCAGCATGCCGGGGAGCTCCTACGAGCAGTACTTC	CASSMPGSSYEQYF
TRBV15	TRBJ2-5	few	NA	TGTGCCACCAGCAGAGATCGGGAGACCCAGTACTTC	CATSRDRETQYF
TRBV15	TRBJ2-3	NA	NA	TGTGCCACCAGCAGCCAGCGGCAAGGGGGCACAGATACGCAGTATTTT	CATSSQRQGGTDTQYF
TRBV6-1	TRBJ1-1	many	NA	TGTGCCAGCAGTGAATCTCCGCGCGGGAACACTGAAGCTTTCTTT	CASSESPRGNTEAFF
TRBV14	TRBJ2-6	NA	NA	TGTGCCAGCAGCCAGACTCCTGGGGCCAACGTCCTGACTTTC	CASSQTPGANVLTF
TRBV5-1	TRBJ2-7	NA	TRBD2	TGCGCCAGCAGCTTGGGGACCCAGCTAGCGGGATCCTACGAGCAGTACTTC	CASSLGTQLAGSYEQYF
TRBV11-3	TRBJ2-7	many	TRBD1	TGTGCCAGCAGCTTAGGACAGGGTCTGGACGAGCAGTACTTC	CASSLGQGLDEQYF
TRBV7-3	TRBJ2-7	few	NA	TGTGCCAGCAGCTTAAACGGGGCGGGCACCTACGAGCAGTACTTC	CASSLNGAGTYEQYF
TRBV28	TRBJ2-1	many	NA	TGTGCCAGCAGTATTACCTACAATGAGCAGTTCTTC	CASSITYNEQFF
TRBV3-1	TRBJ2-7	few	TRBD2	TGTGCCAGCAGCCAAGACTCGGGGGGGATCTACGAGCAGTACTTC	CASSQDSGGIYEQYF
TRBV12-3/TRBV12-4	TRBJ2-7	NA	NA	TGTGCCAGCAGCCCCTCAACCCGAGAGCAGTACTTC	CASSPSTREQYF
TRBV6-5	TRBJ2-7	many	NA	TGTGCCAGCTTTTCCAGGAGCTACTACGAGCAGTACTTC	CASFSRSYYEQYF
TRBV27	TRBJ2-1	few	TRBD2	TGTGCCAGCAGTTTAGGGACTAGGGGTTGGAATGAGCAGTTCTTC	CASSLGTRGWNEQFF
TRBV10-3	TRBJ2-1	few	NA	TGTGCCATCAACTCCGGTAGTGGGAGGACCGATGAGCAGTTCTTC	CAINSGSGRTDEQFF
TRBV5-1	TRBJ2-3	many	NA	TGCGCCAGCAGCTTGGCCTTTGACCCGGGCTCAGATACGCAGTATTTT	CASSLAFDPGSDTQYF
TRBV12-3/TRBV12-4	TRBJ1-5	NA	NA	TGTGCCAGCAGTTTAAATCAGGGTCAGCCCCAGCATTTT	CASSLNQGQPQHF
TRBV28	TRBJ2-7	NA	TRBD1	TGTGCCAGCACCTGGCGGGGACAGGGATCCTACGAGCAGTACTTC	CASTWRGQGSYEQYF